This is a list of T cell receptor beta chains from one sample in a study of a mutant IDH1 vaccine in newly diagnosed glioma. For these receptors, no antigen is known. Libraries were prepared by immunoSEQ multiplex PCR; TCRdb keeps only in-frame clonotypes and omits some of them. The profile shows 30,000 to 35,000 clones, 80% to 90% of them singletons. This material consisted of PBMCs, taken from a glioma patient whose treatment included an IDH1 peptide vaccine. The source of these receptors is a woman aged 25 to 39 with glioma. The CDR3 runs from the conserved cysteine through the conserved F or W. The D gene is left open where the match is weak. Clone size is stated in some rows and not others, as once, few, many or a class when expanded.

clone_size | d_call | cdr3_length | j_call | v_call | cdr3_aa | cdr3_nt
. | TRBD1 | 21 | TRBJ1-5 | TRBV19 | CASSSHFSHSQMTGSNQPQHF | TGTGCCAGTAGCTCCCATTTTTCCCACTCCCAAATGACAGGGAGCAATCAGCCCCAGCATTTT
. | TRBD1 | 14 | TRBJ1-2 | TRBV19 | CATKFGQGIYGYTF | TGTGCCACCAAATTCGGACAGGGGATCTATGGCTACACCTTC
. | . | 15 | TRBJ2-2 | TRBV7-2 | CASSPGGGGTGELFF | TGTGCCAGCAGCCCAGGGGGGGGAGGCACCGGGGAGCTGTTTTTT
. | . | 15 | TRBJ1-4 | TRBV5-6 | CASSAPGPFNEKLFF | TGTGCCAGCAGCGCCCCGGGACCTTTTAATGAAAAACTGTTTTTT
. | . | 16 | TRBJ2-7 | TRBV6-1 | CASSETTGRSSYEQYF | TGTGCCAGCAGTGAAACCACAGGGCGGAGCTCCTACGAGCAGTACTTC
few | . | 13 | TRBJ1-5 | TRBV7-9 | CASSSATGFPQHF | TGTGCCAGCAGCTCAGCTACAGGGTTCCCCCAGCATTTT
. | . | 15 | TRBJ1-4 | TRBV5-1 | CASSSSQSTNEKLFF | TGCGCCAGCAGCAGTTCACAGAGTACTAATGAAAAACTGTTTTTT
. | . | 16 | TRBJ1-2 | TRBV4-3 | CASSQDRGEPSYGYTF | TGCGCCAGCAGCCAAGATAGAGGGGAACCTAGCTATGGCTACACCTTC
. | . | 14 | TRBJ2-7 | TRBV4-2 | CASSPLTSIYEQYF | TGTGCCAGCAGCCCCCTGACATCTATTTACGAGCAGTACTTC
. | . | 17 | TRBJ1-3 | TRBV5-1 | CASSLTGERAPGNTIYF | TGCGCCAGCAGCCTAACTGGGGAGAGGGCTCCTGGAAACACCATATATTTT
. | TRBD2 | 14 | TRBJ2-3 | TRBV29-1 | CSVEGGGARDTQYF | TGCAGCGTTGAGGGCGGGGGGGCTAGGGATACGCAGTATTTT
. | . | 12 | TRBJ2-2 | TRBV25-1 | CASNTGPGELFF | TGTGCCAGCAATACTGGGCCCGGGGAGCTGTTTTTT
few | . | 14 | TRBJ2-7 | TRBV5-6 | CASSPPGQFYEQYF | TGTGCCAGCAGCCCGCCGGGACAATTTTACGAGCAGTACTTC
. | . | 15 | TRBJ1-6 | TRBV2 | CASSHPLGTRSPLHF | TGTGCCAGCAGCCACCCGTTAGGAACCCGTTCACCCCTCCACTTT
. | . | 14 | TRBJ1-2 | TRBV30 | CAWSAWGQGYGYTF | TGTGCCTGGAGTGCGTGGGGGCAGGGCTATGGCTACACCTTC
. | TRBD1 | 14 | TRBJ1-1 | TRBV6-5 | CASSATGLNTEAFF | TGTGCCAGCAGTGCGACAGGGTTGAACACTGAAGCTTTCTTT
once | . | 13 | TRBJ2-1 | TRBV7-2 | CASTRDPRGEQFF | TGTGCCAGCACCCGGGACCCAAGGGGTGAGCAGTTCTTC
. | . | 16 | TRBJ2-2 | TRBV5-4 | CASSIPGRENTGELFF | TGTGCCAGTTCCATCCCGGGCAGGGAGAACACCGGGGAGCTGTTTTTT
. | . | 11 | TRBJ1-3 | TRBV20-1 | CSASYGNTIYF | TGCAGTGCTAGCTACGGGAACACCATATATTTT
. | TRBD2 | 17 | TRBJ2-3 | TRBV4-1 | CASSLAPLAGGTDTQYF | TGCGCCAGCAGCCTCGCCCCCCTAGCGGGGGGGACAGATACGCAGTATTTT
. | . | 13 | TRBJ1-5 | TRBV6-4 | CASIWAGPSPQHF | TGTGCCAGCATCTGGGCAGGCCCATCGCCCCAGCATTTT
. | TRBD1 | 16 | TRBJ1-2 | TRBV5-1 | CASSPTGTGGAHGYTF | TGCGCCAGCAGCCCGACCGGGACAGGGGGCGCGCATGGCTACACCTTC
. | TRBD1 | 16 | TRBJ1-6 | TRBV5-1 | CASSLGLTGRNSPLHF | TGCGCCAGCAGCTTGGGTCTGACAGGGCGAAATTCACCCCTCCACTTT
. | . | 15 | TRBJ2-1 | TRBV9 | CASSVVASPVNEQFF | TGTGCCAGCAGCGTAGTGGCTAGCCCTGTCAATGAGCAGTTCTTC
. | . | 15 | TRBJ1-1 | TRBV4-1 | CASSQVGQLNTEAFF | TGCGCCAGCAGCCAAGTAGGCCAGTTGAACACTGAAGCTTTCTTT
. | TRBD2 | 16 | TRBJ2-5 | TRBV7-8 | CASSSGTRFVQETQYF | TGTGCCAGCAGCTCCGGGACTAGATTCGTCCAAGAGACCCAGTACTTC
. | . | 14 | TRBJ2-1 | TRBV6-4 | CASSEASSYNEQFF | TGTGCCAGCAGTGAGGCCAGCTCCTACAATGAGCAGTTCTTC
. | . | 13 | TRBJ2-1 | TRBV15 | CATSGTSPNEQFF | TGTGCCACCAGCGGTACTAGCCCCAATGAGCAGTTCTTC
. | . | 15 | TRBJ1-2 | TRBV5-1 | CASSLEFGASNGYTF | TGCGCCAGCAGCTTGGAGTTTGGAGCTTCAAATGGCTACACCTTC
few | . | 11 | TRBJ1-1 | TRBV2 | CASSAGTEAFF | TGTGCCAGCAGTGCGGGCACTGAAGCTTTCTTT
. | . | 13 | TRBJ2-1 | TRBV2 | CASSLETRDEQFF | TGTGCCAGCAGTCTTGAGACTAGGGATGAGCAGTTCTTC
. | TRBD1 | 16 | TRBJ2-4 | TRBV5-1 | CASSSGPTGSKNIQYF | TGCGCCAGCAGCTCGGGCCCGACAGGGTCCAAAAACATTCAGTACTTC
. | . | 16 | TRBJ1-4 | TRBV9 | CASSVGGRGYNEKLFF | TGTGCCAGCAGCGTAGGAGGCAGGGGTTATAATGAAAAACTGTTTTTT
. | . | 15 | TRBJ1-2 | TRBV5-4 | CASSLVGAANYGYTF | TGTGCCAGCAGCTTGGTTGGGGCAGCTAACTATGGCTACACCTTC
. | TRBD1 | 14 | TRBJ1-2 | TRBV6-1 | CASTESGGNYGYTF | TGTGCCAGCACCGAGTCAGGGGGCAACTATGGCTACACCTTC
. | . | 16 | TRBJ1-1 | TRBV12-5 | CASGLVKQTQNTEAFF | TGTGCTAGTGGTTTGGTAAAACAGACCCAGAACACTGAAGCTTTCTTT
. | . | 15 | TRBJ2-7 | TRBV4-1 | CASSVHQRSSYEQYF | TGCGCCAGCAGCGTCCATCAGCGGAGCTCCTACGAGCAGTACTTC
. | . | 13 | TRBJ1-2 | TRBV7-2 | CASSSRSQGGYTF | TGTGCCAGCAGCTCCCGGTCCCAAGGGGGCTACACCTTC
. | . | 16 | TRBJ1-5 | TRBV6-1 | CASSVKESLSNQPQHF | TGTGCCAGCAGTGTTAAGGAGTCCCTTAGCAATCAGCCCCAGCATTTT
. | . | 13 | TRBJ2-7 | TRBV7-8 | CASSLEMSYEQYF | TGTGCCAGCAGCTTAGAAATGAGCTACGAGCAGTACTTC
. | TRBD2 | 14 | TRBJ2-5 | TRBV30 | CAWNSGGAGETQYF | TGTGCCTGGAATAGCGGGGGGGCCGGAGAGACCCAGTACTTC
. | TRBD1 | 15 | TRBJ1-1 | TRBV9 | CASSGQTGGITEAFF | TGTGCCAGCAGCGGACAGACAGGGGGTATTACTGAAGCTTTCTTT
. | . | 15 | TRBJ1-4 | TRBV5-4 | CASSLGRATNEKLFF | TGTGCCAGCAGCTTGGGGCGTGCAACTAATGAAAAACTGTTTTTT
few | . | 15 | TRBJ1-2 | TRBV7-8 | CASSFGTPDNYGYTF | TGTGCCAGCAGCTTCGGGACACCGGATAACTATGGCTACACCTTC
. | . | 14 | TRBJ1-5 | TRBV19 | CASSPGVDNQPQHF | TGTGCCAGTAGCCCGGGGGTAGACAATCAGCCCCAGCATTTT
. | . | 14 | TRBJ1-2 | TRBV5-1 | CASSRSQNEDGYTF | TGCGCCAGCAGCAGGAGTCAGAATGAGGATGGCTACACCTTC
. | . | 12 | TRBJ2-5 | TRBV19 | CASISGSRTQYF | TGTGCCAGTATAAGCGGTTCAAGGACCCAGTACTTC
few | TRBD1 | 14 | TRBJ1-2 | TRBV2 | CASSQDRGSGGYTF | TGTGCCAGCAGTCAGGACAGGGGGAGTGGTGGCTACACCTTC
. | . | 17 | TRBJ1-2 | TRBV4-3 | CASSHTPRSVDFYGYTF | TGCGCCAGCAGCCACACCCCCCGTTCGGTAGACTTCTATGGCTACACCTTC
once | . | 16 | TRBJ2-2 | TRBV10-3 | CATSLRLPGGSGELFF | TGTGCCACCAGCCTACGGCTGCCGGGTGGTTCCGGGGAGCTGTTTTTT